The 10 T cell receptor beta chains below come from one sample, sequenced in a study of shared clonotypes between healthy human individuals. TCRdb's copy holds only in-frame clones and misses some; the assay was immunoSEQ multiplex PCR. Here the sample spans approximately 2.1 million clones, roughly 93% being singletons. Sample: naive CD4+ T cells from PBMCs. Stated subset: CD45RA+ positively selected. The receptor source for this set is a man younger than 30 in good health. Some clones in this sample may be carry-over from other donors' samples.

This chain links TRBV7-3 with TRBJ2-2; weak D call: TRBD1 (6 bases). CDR1 and CDR2 from the germline V gene are SGHTA and FQGTGA. The CDR3 sequence is 16 residues long. The V end lost 5 bases, the J end lost 0 bases, and 13 bases lay between the germline ends. CDR3 DNA: TGTGCCAGCAGCACGAAGGGGACATCGAACACCGGGGAGCTGTTTTTT. This sequence encodes CASSTKGTSNTGELFF.

The chain combines TRBV2 with TRBJ1-1; TRBD1 is a possible D gene (5 bases). V was cut by 9 bases and J by 2 bases, with 7 bases left in between. This CDR3 has 11 residues. CDR1 SNHLY and CDR2 FYNNEI come from the germline V gene. The CDR3 loop reads CARRGNTEAFF. In DNA form, the CDR3 reads TGTGCCAGGCGGGGCAACACTGAAGCTTTCTTT.

The chain joins TRBV6-5 to TRBJ2-7; D is unclear. CDR1 is MNHEY, CDR2 SVGAGI, per germline. CDR3 length equals 15 residues. The ends were cut back, 0 bases at V and 0 bases at J, with 9 bases in the middle. CDR3 DNA sequence: TGTGCCAGCAGTTACTCCGACCAGAGCTCCTACGAGCAGTACTTC. This codes for CASSYSDQSSYEQYF.

The V gene is TRBV15, the J gene TRBJ2-3; the D gene could be TRBD1 or TRBD2 (5 bases each). Germline assignment: CDR1 LNHNV and CDR2 YYDKDF (reference sequence). CDR3 length equals 12 residues. Trimming shortened V by 8 bases and J by 1 base, and 7 bases separated the two germline ends. The CDR3 loop reads CATGGGTDTQYF. CDR3 nucleotides: TGTGCCACCGGGGGTGGCACAGATACGCAGTATTTT.

This chain links TRBV7-9 with TRBJ2-7; the D gene is possibly TRBD1 (6 bases). From germline, CDR1 is SEHNR and CDR2 FQNEAQ (reference sequence). The CDR3 spans 13 residues. V was trimmed by 3 bases and J by 5 bases, leaving 11 bases between them. CDR3 DNA sequence: TGTGCCAGCAGCTTTACAGGGCCCGACGAGCAGTACTTC. This translates into CASSFTGPDEQYF. Complete variable domain (other parts from reference TRBV7-9 and TRBJ2-7): DTGVSQNPRHKITKRGQNVTFRCDPISEHNRLYWYRQTLGQGPEFLTYFQNEAQLEKSRLLSDRFSAERPKGSFSTLEIQRTEQGDSAMYLCASSFTGPDEQYFGPGTRLTVT.

This clone was observed a few times. This chain links TRBV7-2 with TRBJ2-7, with 9 positions matching TRBD1. From germline, CDR1 is SGHTA and CDR2 FQGNSA. Trimming took 5 bases from V and 0 from J; bases not matched to a gene: 11. CDR3 length equals 17 residues. DNA for the CDR3: TGTGCCAGCAGCCCCCGAGGGCCGGGACAGGGCTCCTACGAGCAGTACTTC. Protein sequence: CASSPRGPGQGSYEQYF.

This sequence joins TRBV27 and TRBJ1-4; 10 bases line up with TRBD1. Germline lookup yields CDR1 MNHEY and CDR2 SMNVEV (reference sequence). This CDR3 region has 19 residues. V shed 5 bases and J 0 bases; nucleotides not matched to a gene: 12. Here the CDR3 reads CASSGIIGTGVATNEKLFF. The CDR3 bases are TGTGCCAGCAGTGGGATTATTGGGACAGGGGTTGCAACTAATGAAAAACTGTTTTTT.

The chain recombines TRBV9 with TRBJ2-3; D might be TRBD1 (5 bases). This CDR3 spans 15 amino acids. Germline V lookup: CDR1 SGDLS, CDR2 YYNGEE. V shed 1 base and J shed 4 bases, with 13 bases lying between them. The CDR3: CASSVRSQGPDTQYF. Written as DNA, the CDR3 is TGTGCCAGCAGCGTAAGGAGTCAGGGCCCAGATACGCAGTATTTT.

The chain employs TRBV5-4 and TRBJ2-1; D gene unclear. The V gene lost 2 bases and the J gene lost 5 bases, with 14 bases spanning the gap. This CDR3 is built from 15 residues. Germline CDR1 SGHNT, CDR2 YYREEE (reference sequence). The chain's CDR3 is CASSFRRTNDNEQFF. DNA for the CDR3: TGTGCCAGCAGCTTCAGACGGACGAATGACAATGAGCAGTTCTTC. The full variable domain, completed using reference TRBV5-4 and TRBJ2-1, is ETGVTQSPTHLIKTRGQQVTLRCSSQSGHNTVSWYQQALGQGPQFIFQYYREEENGRGNFPPRFSGLQFPNYSSELNVNALELDDSALYLCASSFRRTNDNEQFFGPGTRLTVL.

The chain is built from TRBV6-5 and TRBJ2-7, with D possibly called TRBD1 or TRBD2 (5 bases each). This CDR3 comprises 15 residues. Germline values: CDR1 MNHEY, CDR2 SVGAGI. Trimming left V 5 bases short and J 5 bases short, with 19 bases between. The CDR3 DNA reads TGTGCCAGCAGTCCCCGGGGTAGGTCGGGGCACGAGCAGTACTTC. Translated: CASSPRGRSGHEQYF.